These 17 T cell receptor beta chains came from one sample sequenced in a study of blood T cell repertoires in COVID-19. The table came from immunoSEQ multiplex PCR; TCRdb's copy has only in-frame clones and leaves some out. The sample lists about 100,000 clones; around 92% were seen once. The sample comprised peripheral blood. These receptors were obtained from a man in his forties or fifties with active COVID-19.

This clone was counted a single time. As DNA, the CDR3 is TGCAGTGCTAGTGGACCCAATCCGGGAAGCTCCTACGAGCAGTACTTC. Amino acids: CSASGPNPGSSYEQYF. V gene TRBV20-1 combines with J gene TRBJ2-7; D possibly corresponds to TRBD2 (5 bases). V dropped 3 bases and J dropped 0 bases, with 18 bases sitting between them. The CDR3 has 16 residues. Germline assignment: CDR1 DFQATT and CDR2 SNEGSKA (reference sequence).

This clone was picked up a small number of times. CDR3: CASSGTGGTEAFF. The CDR3 DNA reads as TGTGCCAGCAGTGGGACAGGGGGGACTGAAGCTTTCTTT. The chain employs TRBV12-3 or TRBV12-4 and TRBJ1-1; 11 positions match TRBD1. V dropped 5 bases and J dropped 5; count of bases not matched to a gene: 1. The CDR3 is made up of 13 amino acids.

This sequence joins TRBV9 and TRBJ2-3, with TRBD1 matching 10 bases. V dropped 4 bases and J dropped 1; count of bases not matched to a gene: 6. This CDR3 contains 16 residues. Looked up from germline, CDR1 is SGDLS and CDR2 is YYNGEE. The CDR3 DNA is TGTGCCAGCAGCTCTTCCGGGACAGGGGGCACAGATACGCAGTATTTT. It yields the protein CASSSSGTGGTDTQYF.

The gene calls are TRBV5-1 and TRBJ1-2; 8 bases line up with TRBD1. V trimming: 0 bases; J trimming: 7 bases; junction bases outside the gene matches: 5. Germline CDR1 SGHRS, CDR2 YFSETQ. This CDR3 spans 14 amino acids. The DNA of the CDR3 is TGCGCCAGCAGCTTGGATTCAGGGGGCGTTGGCTACACCTTC. It is translated as CASSLDSGGVGYTF.

By share, this clone counts as medium-sized. The chain has TRBV28 and TRBJ1-2, with D perhaps TRBD1 (5 bases). V lost 5 bases to trimming and J lost 6 bases, with 19 bases between them. Germline V gene sequence: CDR1 MDHEN, CDR2 SYDVKM. CDR3 length: 15 residues. The CDR3: CASSLNGGGADGYTF. The CDR3 bases are TGTGCCAGCAGTCTGAACGGTGGTGGGGCGGATGGCTACACCTTC.

The chain employs TRBV15 and TRBJ1-3, with D possibly matching TRBD1 (5 bases). The CDR3 consists of 15 residues. V was pared by 0 bases and J by 3 bases, with 9 bases between. Germline CDR1 LNHNV, CDR2 YYDKDF (reference sequence). The CDR3 DNA reads TGTGCCACCAGCAGAGATCAGGGCGGTGGAAACACCATATATTTT. It yields the protein CATSRDQGGGNTIYF.

The J gene is TRBJ2-1, the V gene TRBV6-6, with 7 nucleotides matching TRBD1. After removal of 7 bases from V and 11 bases from J, the junction contained 14 bases not matched to a gene. This CDR3 is built from 14 residues. Per germline, CDR1 MNHNY and CDR2 SVGAGI (reference sequence). Here the CDR3 reads CASTLPTEGGQQFF. In DNA, the CDR3 is TGTGCCAGCACTCTACCGACAGAAGGGGGCCAGCAGTTCTTC.

The rearrangement links TRBV28 to TRBJ1-2; a weak D match, TRBD1 (6 bases). This CDR3 has 14 residues. The V and J ends lost 7 bases and 1 base respectively, with 13 bases between them. Per the germline V gene, CDR1 is MDHEN and CDR2 is SYDVKM. The CDR3 protein is CASNEGGGNYGYTF. DNA of the CDR3: TGTGCCAGCAACGAAGGGGGGGGTAACTATGGCTACACCTTC.

This clone appeared a single time. The chain uses TRBV5-1 and TRBJ2-7; no reliable D call. Looked up from germline, CDR1 is SGHRS and CDR2 is YFSETQ. This CDR3 contains 14 residues. The V gene lost 0 bases and the J gene lost 5 bases, with 12 bases spanning the gap. The CDR3 bases are TGCGCCAGCAGCTTGGTGACGGAGTCAGACGAGCAGTACTTC. Protein: CASSLVTESDEQYF.

This clone came up once. This chain joins TRBV19 and TRBJ2-6; D is possibly TRBD1 (6 bases). Trimming pared 10 bases from V and 4 bases from J, leaving 8 bases between. The germline V gene has CDR1 LNHDA and CDR2 SQIVND (reference sequence). The length of the CDR3 is 12 residues. DNA of the CDR3: TGTGCCACCAGGGGAGGGGCCAACGTCCTGACTTTC. This codes for CATRGGANVLTF.

The chain recombines TRBV7-9 with TRBJ1-2; the match to TRBD1 covers 11 bases. The junction had 2 bases not matched to a gene; V was cut back by 0 bases and J by 2 bases. CDR1 is SEHNR, CDR2 FQNEAQ, per germline (reference sequence). CDR3 length: 16 amino acids. CDR3 in DNA: TGTGCCAGCAGCTTAGCCGGGGACAGGGGGAACTATGGCTACACCTTC. It translates to CASSLAGDRGNYGYTF.

The chain uses TRBV2 and TRBJ2-3; D might be TRBD1 (6 bases). Per germline, CDR1 SNHLY and CDR2 FYNNEI. The CDR3 consists of 16 residues. V lost 2 bases and J lost 3, with 15 bases in between. CDR3 amino acids: CASSEPQGIGTDTQYF. In DNA, the CDR3 is TGTGCCAGCAGTGAACCCCAGGGGATCGGTACAGATACGCAGTATTTT.

In its sample, this clone was seen once. The chain couples TRBV5-1 to TRBJ2-3; D perhaps matches TRBD1 (6 bases). There are 16 residues in the CDR3. CDR1 is SGHRS and CDR2 is YFSETQ in the germline V gene. V was pared by 0 bases and J by 2 bases, with 13 bases between. CDR3 sequence (DNA): TGCGCCAGCAGCTTGGAGGGACAATGGTTCACAGATACGCAGTATTTT. Its protein is CASSLEGQWFTDTQYF.

This clone came up once. CDR3 DNA sequence: TGTGCCATCAGTGTTGGCCCCACGAGGGAGGGGTTCGAGCAGTACTTC. Its translation: CAISVGPTREGFEQYF. The chain couples TRBV10-3 to TRBJ2-7, with 7 bases matching TRBD2. The trim removed 4 bases at V and 6 bases at J, leaving 15 bases unmatched. The CDR3 runs to 16 residues. Germline values: CDR1 ENHRY, CDR2 SYGVKD.

The CDR3 sequence: CASSFRRAGETQYF. DNA for the CDR3: TGTGCCAGCAGTTTCCGCAGGGCAGGGGAGACCCAGTACTTC. The V and J genes are TRBV27 and TRBJ2-5, with D perhaps matching TRBD1 (5 bases). The CDR3 length is 14 residues. The ends were cut back, 3 bases at V and 5 bases at J, with 13 bases in the middle. Germline CDR1 MNHEY, CDR2 SMNVEV (reference sequence).

V gene TRBV18 combines with J gene TRBJ2-3, with 12 bases identical to TRBD2. J was trimmed by 1 base and V by 3 bases; bases with no gene match: 2. CDR1 and CDR2 from the germline V gene are KGHSH and LQKENI. The CDR3 loop spans 16 amino acids. The CDR3 DNA reads TGTGCCAGCTCACCCGGACTAGCGGGGCGCACAGATACGCAGTATTTT. It codes for CASSPGLAGRTDTQYF.

In its sample, this clone was seen once. Other nucleotide sequences from this sample produce the same CDR3. The V gene is TRBV5-1, the J gene TRBJ2-7; D unclear. V dropped 0 bases and J dropped 3 bases, with 4 bases sitting between them. Germline V gives CDR1 SGHRS, CDR2 YFSETQ. This CDR3 is 12 amino acids long. CDR3 DNA: TGCGCCAGCAGCTTGGGAGGCTACGAGCAGTACTTC. Translated: CASSLGGYEQYF.